This T cell receptor beta chain was sequenced in a study of shared clonotypes between healthy human individuals. Across the whole study: Three CD4 naive, three CD4 memory, two CD8 naive and one CD8 memory plate were used per donor. Findings and caveats of the study: Investigators expected sequencing depth to affect clonotype sharing among donors. In contrast to clonotypes shared by all four donors, non-shared clonotypes had lower generation probabilities.

Germline V CDR1 and CDR2: MNHEY, SMNVEV (reference sequence). The CDR3 runs 17 residues. The V gene lost 2 bases and the J gene lost 8 bases, with 19 bases spanning the gap. The method was immunoSEQ multiplex PCR; TCRdb's version includes in-frame clones alone and lacks a portion of them. The sample yields a few million clones, around 95% seen once. About this clone: Antigen: not known.

Material: naive CD4+ T cells sorted from blood. Subset defined: CD45RA+ positively selected. The origin of this receptor is a man younger than 35 in good health. The chain uses TRBV27 and TRBJ1-6, with D possibly TRBD1 on 6 matching bases. CDR3 DNA: TGTGCCAGCAGTTTAGGTTGGGAGGGGGTGGGATATTCACCCCTCCACTTT. It encodes CASSLGWEGVGYSPLHF.